This T cell receptor (beta chain) was identified in a study of T-cell reconstitution after alpha-beta-depleted transplantation in children. During its preparation, the TCRbeta library received unique molecular identifiers. TCRdb reprocessed the PCR reads with MiXCR, giving one entry per CDR3 protein. Counted here are 200,000 to 250,000 distinct CDR3 sequences, about 11% occurring once; the ten biggest clones make up 28%. The study, taken as a whole, reports: A year post-transplant, T-cell counts and diversity derived mostly from newly produced T cells.

Comment on this clonotype: Its antigen is not known. The junction and the germline gene differ at one end; a read error may be behind it.

The CDR3 runs to 17 residues. The chain combines TRBV23-1 with TRBJ1-5; 8 bases align to TRBD1. TRBV23-1 is treated as an ORF (open reading frame) with a function not yet certain. This sequence was found in a child less than two years old with acute myeloid leukemia, due to receive a stem cell transplant. Here the sequenced sample was PBMCs, taken before TCRalphabeta/CD19-depleted stem cell transplant. DNA of the CDR3: TGCGCCAGCAGACAATTGACAGGGGAAGGGAGCAATCAGCCCCAGCATTTT. Amino acids: CASRQLTGEGSNQPQHF.